This T cell receptor beta chain was recorded in a study of blood T cells in healthy people across ages. Across the whole study: Template switching captured about one barcoded beta molecule per two T cells.

This clonotype showed up just a few times. Its specificity is unknown. Primed by a sample-barcoded 5' primer and a J-beta primer mix, a second PCR proceeded for about 6 to 12 cycles. Each CDR3 protein is one row after TCRdb ran MiXCR on the 5' RACE reads. The sample lists around 1,000,000 distinct CDR3 sequences, about 23% occurring once. General observations from the study: Expanded clonotype shifts may have been confounded, as the donors had an unknown CMV status.

Germline V gives CDR1 SGHRS, CDR2 YFSETQ. V was pared by 4 bases and J by 1 base, with 3 bases of the junction left unmatched. This CDR3 contains 14 residues. The sample also formed part of further work on T cells of mothers and their children. That work contributes: Three healthy Caucasian mothers, along with their six children, were the donors.

The TCR originated in a girl aged 2-10 years in good health. The V call is TRBV5-1, the J call TRBJ2-7; 9 positions agree with TRBD1. Sample: blood. CDR3 nucleotides: TGCGCCAGCAGCGGGGACAGGGAATCCTACGAGCAGTACTTC. Encoded protein: CASSGDRESYEQYF.